Many counts were recorded for the clone carrying this T cell receptor (beta chain). Its antigen is unknown. The data were taken from a study of early T cells in non-severe SARS-CoV-2 infection. The wider study: Bulk RNA from unsorted whole blood was sequenced; chains were unpaired.

Attachment of unique molecular identifiers was made to individual cDNA molecules. TCRdb re-derived calls from the 5' RACE reads in MiXCR, one entry per CDR3 protein. The sample consists of approximately 85,000 distinct CDR3 sequences, about 12% of them appearing once. The CDR3 is made up of 13 amino acids. Per germline, CDR1 SQVTM and CDR2 ANQGSEA. J was trimmed by 4 bases and V by 4 bases; bases with no gene match: 6. Study-level results: Sequences matched to VDJdb favored anti-spike CD8 responses, while private and CD4 specificities were missed.

The sequenced sample was whole blood. The gene calls are TRBV29-1 and TRBJ2-7, with 8 bases that match TRBD1. The TCR sequence derives from an adult who was a healthcare worker with PCR-confirmed SARS-CoV-2 infection or an uninfected control (not recorded which). The CDR3 DNA sequence: TGCAGCGTTGCAGACAGGGGTAGGTACGAGCAGTACTTC. Amino acid sequence: CSVADRGRYEQYF.